Presented here are 24 T cell receptor beta chains from one specimen sequenced in a study of ipilimumab plus nivolumab after autologous stem cell transplantation (dated by TCRdb to the early 2020s). Receptor amplification or capture employed the immunoSEQ multiplex PCR assay. The table was pulled from immuneACCESS by TCRdb, which kept in-frame rearrangements only. Such tables lose some clones; where checked, under half of the loss comes from unresolved V genes, and the rest has no known cause. This sample is represented by fewer than 30,000 clones; about 82% of them were singletons. The top ten constitute 4% to 6% of the sample. The sequencing used PBMCs, collected in a trial of ipilimumab plus nivolumab as post-transplant consolidation. The receptor set was obtained from a male donor with diffuse large B-cell lymphoma.

This clone was seen only a few times. The chain joins TRBV9 to TRBJ2-7; a possible D gene is TRBD1 (5 bases). The V gene's germline CDR1 is SGDLS and CDR2 YYNGEE. CDR3 length: 14 amino acids. V shed 4 bases and J shed 2 bases, with 13 bases lying between them. The DNA for the CDR3 is TGTGCCAGCAGCCCGAATGTAGGGGCCTACGAGCAGTACTTC. Translating gives CASSPNVGAYEQYF.

The chain has TRBV27 and TRBJ1-6; 9 positions match TRBD1. Germline assignment: CDR1 MNHEY and CDR2 SMNVEV (reference sequence). J was trimmed by 10 bases and V by 7 bases; bases with no gene match: 8. CDR3 length equals 14 residues. The CDR3 sequence: CASKMTGGTSPLHF. The CDR3 DNA follows: TGTGCCAGCAAGATGACAGGGGGAACCTCACCCCTCCACTTT.

This chain connects TRBV19 to TRBJ2-5, with D perhaps matching TRBD1 (6 bases). Germline CDR1 and CDR2: LNHDA and SQIVND (reference sequence). The CDR3 is made up of 14 amino acids. V lost 8 bases and J 1 base, leaving 14 bases between the germline ends. The CDR3 loop reads CASHPQGRQETQYF. As DNA, the CDR3 is TGTGCCAGTCACCCACAGGGCCGCCAAGAGACCCAGTACTTC.

With respect to this clone: This specimen includes other DNA sequences encoding the same CDR3. The chain has TRBV18 and TRBJ1-1, with D tentatively TRBD1 (6 bases). Deletions cut 2 bases from V and 1 base from J, with 8 bases between. Germline CDR1 is KGHSH and CDR2 is LQKENI. The CDR3 totals 14 residues. The CDR3, as DNA: TGTGCCAGCTCACCAACGGGGGCGAACACTGAAGCTTTCTTT. Its protein product is CASSPTGANTEAFF.

The chain has TRBV6-1 and TRBJ2-1; no definite D call. Germline V gene lookup returns CDR1 MNHNS and CDR2 SASEGT. The length of the CDR3 is 12 residues. V gave up 2 bases and J gave up 6 bases, with 5 bases separating them. The CDR3 sequence: CASSESINEQFF. CDR3 nucleotide sequence: TGTGCCAGCAGTGAAAGTATCAATGAGCAGTTCTTC.

The chain links TRBV27 to TRBJ2-1; TRBD2 matches at 16 bases. The CDR3 has 16 residues. Trimming cost V 11 bases and J 9 bases; bases outside gene matches: 13. Germline CDR1 reads MNHEY; CDR2 reads SMNVEV (reference sequence). CDR3 in DNA: TGTGCCTCCTGGGGACTAGCGGGGGGGCCTCGGATTGAGCAGTTCTTC. This codes for CASWGLAGGPRIEQFF.

The gene calls are TRBV11-1 and TRBJ2-3; the match to TRBD2 covers 8 bases. Germline loops: CDR1 SGHAT, CDR2 FQDESV (reference sequence). CDR3 size: 17 residues. V trimming: 5 bases; J trimming: 5 bases; junction bases outside the gene matches: 15. This chain's CDR3 is CASSPPPGGEELDTQYF. In nucleotides, the CDR3 is TGTGCCAGCAGCCCCCCCCCGGGGGGGGAGGAATTAGATACGCAGTATTTT. Full variable domain (missing parts from reference TRBV11-1 and TRBJ2-3): EAEVAQSPRYKITEKSQAVAFWCDPISGHATLYWYRQILGQGPELLVQFQDESVVDDSQLPKDRFSAERLKGVDSTLKIQPAELGDSAMYLCASSPPPGGEELDTQYFGPGTRLTVL.

The chain joins TRBV30 to TRBJ2-3, with 11 bases that match TRBD1. Germline values: CDR1 GTSNPN, CDR2 SVGIG (reference sequence). This CDR3 has 14 residues. J lost 4 bases, V lost 4 bases, and 4 bases had no gene match. CDR3 in DNA: TGTGCCTGGAATGGACAGGGGGCCGCAGATACGCAGTATTTT. Translated, it gives CAWNGQGAADTQYF.

The chain combines TRBV6-5 with TRBJ2-3; unclear D gene. From germline, CDR1 is MNHEY and CDR2 SVGAGI. The CDR3 consists of 11 residues. V was clipped by 7 bases and J by 5 bases, with 7 bases between them. The DNA for the CDR3 is TGTGCCAGCAACCGAGGAGATACGCAGTATTTT. It is translated as CASNRGDTQYF.

This chain links TRBV6-6 with TRBJ2-7, with D hard to call. Germline values: CDR1 MNHNY, CDR2 SVGAGI (reference sequence). This CDR3 has 13 amino acids. V lost 10 bases to trimming and J lost 0 bases, with 13 bases between them. Here the CDR3 DNA reads TGTGCCACCCAGACTGAGAACTCCTACGAGCAGTACTTC. It specifies CATQTENSYEQYF.

This clone was detected only a few times. V gene TRBV2 combines with J gene TRBJ1-3; D gene ambiguous. Germline V gene sequence: CDR1 SNHLY, CDR2 FYNNEI. Trimming stripped 8 bases from V and 6 bases from J, with 5 bases between. This CDR3 is built from 10 residues. Written as DNA, the CDR3 is TGTGCCAGCGAAGAAAACACCATATATTTT. The encoded protein is CASEENTIYF. Full variable domain (outside the CDR3, taken from reference TRBV2 and TRBJ1-3): EPEVTQTPSHQVTQMGQEVILRCVPISNHLYFYWYRQILGQKVEFLVSFYNNEISEKSEIFDDQFSVERPDGSNFTLKIRSTKLEDSAMYFCASEENTIYFGEGSWLTVV.

This clone was observed once. The chain has TRBV6-6 and TRBJ2-1; 14 bases match TRBD2. There are 14 residues in the CDR3. V lost 6 bases and J lost 8; bases outside the gene matches: 3. The germline V gene encodes CDR1 MNHNY and CDR2 SVGAGI (reference sequence). This CDR3 is CASRGTSGGDEQFF. CDR3 in DNA: TGTGCCAGCAGAGGGACTAGCGGGGGCGATGAGCAGTTCTTC.

The chain carries TRBV5-6 and TRBJ1-6; possibly TRBD1 for D (6 bases). V lost 2 bases to trimming and J lost 8 bases, with 17 bases between them. The V gene's germline CDR1 is SGHDT and CDR2 YYEEEE. The CDR3 runs 16 residues. As DNA, the CDR3 is TGTGCCAGCAGCTTCGAAGGGGGGGGCAAGTATTCACCCCTCCACTTT. This sequence encodes CASSFEGGGKYSPLHF.

This rearrangement joins TRBV2 to TRBJ2-4; D uncertain. Per germline, CDR1 SNHLY and CDR2 FYNNEI. Trimming took off 7 bases at V and 1 base at J, with 11 bases between the two ends. This CDR3 spans 14 amino acids. The CDR3 region is CASILENAKNIQYF. CDR3 nucleotides: TGTGCCAGCATTTTAGAGAACGCCAAAAACATTCAGTACTTC.

The chain combines TRBV28 with TRBJ2-3; 8 bases are a match to TRBD2. The germline CDR1 and CDR2 sequences are MDHEN and SYDVKM. The V gene end was trimmed by 6 bases and the J gene end by 2 bases; junction bases not matched to a gene: 7. The CDR3 length is 15 residues. For the CDR3, the DNA is TGTGCCAGCAGCCCCGGCGGGGGGACCACAGATACGCAGTATTTT. As protein: CASSPGGGTTDTQYF. The whole variable domain, filled in from reference TRBV28 and TRBJ2-3, reads DVKVTQSSRYLVKRTGEKVFLECVQDMDHENMFWYRQDPGLGLRLIYFSYDVKMKEKGDIPEGYSVSREKKERFSLILESASTNQTSMYLCASSPGGGTTDTQYFGPGTRLTVL.

Written as DNA, the CDR3 is TGCGCCAGCAGCCAAGATAGAGCGGGCACCTACAATGAGCAGTTCTTC. This gives the protein CASSQDRAGTYNEQFF. The rearrangement uses TRBV4-1 and TRBJ2-1; perhaps TRBD2 as D (6 bases). From germline, CDR1 is MGHRA and CDR2 YSYEKL. The germline V and J ends were trimmed by 0 bases and 2 bases, with 11 bases remaining between them. The CDR3 runs to 16 residues.

J is TRBJ2-1 and V is TRBV27, with 11 nucleotides matching TRBD2. The V gene's germline CDR1 is MNHEY and CDR2 SMNVEV (reference sequence). V dropped 2 bases and J dropped 8; count of bases not matched to a gene: 5. The CDR3 is 15 amino acids. This CDR3 is CASSLGTSGLDEQFF. The CDR3 DNA reads as TGTGCCAGCAGTTTAGGGACTAGCGGTCTGGATGAGCAGTTCTTC.

As concerns this clone: The conserved phenylalanine or tryptophan normally closing the CDR3 is absent here, so this likely arose from a read error. The DNA is omitted, as the CDR3 cannot be located on it reliably, and the CDR3 follows TCRdb's listing. This same CDR3 is encoded by further DNA sequences in the sample. The rearrangement links TRBV7-3 to TRBJ2-3; no DNA check was done on the table's D call, TRBD1. The CDR3 is 14 amino acids in total, end residues counted. Germline V lookup: CDR1 SGHTA, CDR2 FQGTGA. CDR3 loop: CASSLKGPPDRERV.

The chain recombines TRBV18 with TRBJ2-5; D is undetermined. The germline V and J ends were trimmed by 2 bases and 7 bases, with 20 bases remaining between them. Germline lookup yields CDR1 KGHSH and CDR2 LQKENI. The length of the CDR3 is 16 residues. For the CDR3, the DNA is TGTGCCAGCTCACCAGGAATAGGACCTTACATGGGGACCCAGTACTTC. Its protein is CASSPGIGPYMGTQYF. The variable domain in full, completed from reference TRBV18 and TRBJ2-5, reads NAGVMQNPRHLVRRRGQEARLRCSPMKGHSHVYWYRQLPEEGLKFMVYLQKENIIDESGMPKERFSAEFPKEGPSILRIQQVVRGDSAAYFCASSPGIGPYMGTQYFGPGTRLLVL.

This clone was observed once. This chain connects TRBV5-4 to TRBJ2-1; D remains ambiguous. CDR1 is SGHNT and CDR2 is YYREEE in the germline V gene (reference sequence). V dropped 0 bases and J dropped 6 bases, with 4 bases sitting between them. The CDR3 has 12 amino acids. CDR3 amino acids: CASSLGSNEQFF. In DNA, the CDR3 is TGTGCCAGCAGCTTGGGCAGCAATGAGCAGTTCTTC.

The rearrangement uses TRBV9 and TRBJ1-1, with 9 bases aligning to TRBD1. The CDR3 contains 16 residues. Germline-derived CDR1 and CDR2 are SGDLS and YYNGEE. V dropped 3 bases and J dropped 6; count of bases not matched to a gene: 12. CDR3 in amino acids: CASSAHPGQGLSEAFF. The CDR3 DNA is TGTGCCAGCAGCGCCCACCCGGGACAGGGATTATCTGAAGCTTTCTTT.

The chain carries TRBV18 and TRBJ1-1; D not resolved. The CDR3 sequence is 11 residues long. Trimming took 6 bases from V and 5 from J, leaving 7 bases between them. From germline, CDR1 is KGHSH and CDR2 LQKENI. CDR3 residues: CASSTGTEAFF. In nucleotides, the CDR3 is TGTGCCAGCTCGACTGGGACTGAAGCTTTCTTT. Looking up the rest from reference TRBV18 and TRBJ1-1 gives the full variable domain: NAGVMQNPRHLVRRRGQEARLRCSPMKGHSHVYWYRQLPEEGLKFMVYLQKENIIDESGMPKERFSAEFPKEGPSILRIQQVVRGDSAAYFCASSTGTEAFFGQGTRLTVV.

The chain couples TRBV2 to TRBJ1-2; 9 bases are a match to TRBD1. With 2 bases clipped from V and 12 bases from J, the junction kept 4 bases outside the gene matches. The germline CDR1 and CDR2 sequences are SNHLY and FYNNEI. This CDR3 contains 12 residues. CDR3 nucleotides: TGTGCCAGCAGTGAATCTACAGGGGGCCACACCTTC. This translates into CASSESTGGHTF.

The genes are TRBV7-9 and TRBJ1-4, with D possibly being TRBD1 (5 bases). Germline CDR1 is SEHNR and CDR2 is FQNEAQ (reference sequence). The V end lost 5 bases, the J end lost 7 bases, and 20 bases lay between the germline ends. The CDR3 contains 16 residues. CDR3 sequence (DNA): TGTGCCAGCAGCCTTGACAGCGTAGCTTTCGGTGAAAAACTGTTTTTT. It codes for CASSLDSVAFGEKLFF.